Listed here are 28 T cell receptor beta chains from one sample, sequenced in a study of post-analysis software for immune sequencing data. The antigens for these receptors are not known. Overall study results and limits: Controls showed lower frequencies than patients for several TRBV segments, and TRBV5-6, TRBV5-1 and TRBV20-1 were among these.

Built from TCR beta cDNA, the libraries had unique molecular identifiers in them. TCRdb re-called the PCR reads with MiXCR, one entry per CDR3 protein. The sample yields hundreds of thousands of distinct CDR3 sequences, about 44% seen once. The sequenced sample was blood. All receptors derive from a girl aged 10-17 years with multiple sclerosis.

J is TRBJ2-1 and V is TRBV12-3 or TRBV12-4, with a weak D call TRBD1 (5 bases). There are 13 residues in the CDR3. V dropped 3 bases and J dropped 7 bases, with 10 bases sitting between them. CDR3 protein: CASSLSRVNEQFF. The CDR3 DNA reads TGTGCCAGCAGTTTGTCCAGGGTGAATGAGCAGTTCTTC.

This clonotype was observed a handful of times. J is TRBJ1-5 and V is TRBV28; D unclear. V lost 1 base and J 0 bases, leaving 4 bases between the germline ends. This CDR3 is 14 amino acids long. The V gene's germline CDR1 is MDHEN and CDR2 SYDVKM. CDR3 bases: TGTGCCAGCAGTTTATTGGATAGCAATCAGCCCCAGCATTTT. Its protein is CASSLLDSNQPQHF. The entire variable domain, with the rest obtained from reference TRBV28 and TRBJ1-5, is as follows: DVKVTQSSRYLVKRTGEKVFLECVQDMDHENMFWYRQDPGLGLRLIYFSYDVKMKEKGDIPEGYSVSREKKERFSLILESASTNQTSMYLCASSLLDSNQPQHFGDGTRLSIL.

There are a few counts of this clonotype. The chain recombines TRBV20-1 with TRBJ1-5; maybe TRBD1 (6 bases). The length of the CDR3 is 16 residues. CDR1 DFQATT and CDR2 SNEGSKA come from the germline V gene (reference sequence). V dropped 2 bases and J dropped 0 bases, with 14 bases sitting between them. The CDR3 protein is CSARLGGPYSNQPQHF. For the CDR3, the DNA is TGCAGTGCTAGATTGGGGGGGCCGTATAGCAATCAGCCCCAGCATTTT.

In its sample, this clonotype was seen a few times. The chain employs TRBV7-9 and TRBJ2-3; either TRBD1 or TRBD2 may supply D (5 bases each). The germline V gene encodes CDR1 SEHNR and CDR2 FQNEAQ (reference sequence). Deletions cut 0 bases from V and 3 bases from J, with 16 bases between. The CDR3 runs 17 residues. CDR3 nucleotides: TGTGCCAGCAGCTTAGCGTGGGGGAAGGCAAGGACAGATACGCAGTATTTT. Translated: CASSLAWGKARTDTQYF.

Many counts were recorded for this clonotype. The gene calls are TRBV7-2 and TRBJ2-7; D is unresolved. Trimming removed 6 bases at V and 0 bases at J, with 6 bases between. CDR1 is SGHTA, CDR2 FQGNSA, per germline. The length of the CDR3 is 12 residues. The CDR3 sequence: CASRENSYEQYF. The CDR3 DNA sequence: TGTGCCAGCAGGGAAAACTCCTACGAGCAGTACTTC.

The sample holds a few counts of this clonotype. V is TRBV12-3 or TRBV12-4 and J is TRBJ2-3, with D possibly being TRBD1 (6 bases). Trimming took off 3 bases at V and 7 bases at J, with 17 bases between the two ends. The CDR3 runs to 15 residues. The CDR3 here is CASSLDSPGIYTQYF. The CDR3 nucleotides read TGTGCCAGCAGTTTGGACAGCCCTGGCATCTATACGCAGTATTTT.

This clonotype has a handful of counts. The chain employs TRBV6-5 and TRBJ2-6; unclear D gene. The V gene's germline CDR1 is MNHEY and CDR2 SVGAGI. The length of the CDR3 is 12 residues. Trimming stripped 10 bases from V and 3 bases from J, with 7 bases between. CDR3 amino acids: CATRVGANVLTF. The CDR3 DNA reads TGTGCCACTCGAGTTGGGGCCAACGTCCTGACTTTC.

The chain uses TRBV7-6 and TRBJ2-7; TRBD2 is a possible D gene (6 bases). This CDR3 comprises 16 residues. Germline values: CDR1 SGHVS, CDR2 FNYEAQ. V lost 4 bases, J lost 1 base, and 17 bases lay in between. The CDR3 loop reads CASSSPTIGGSYEQYF. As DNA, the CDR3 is TGTGCCAGCAGCTCCCCTACAATAGGAGGGTCCTACGAGCAGTACTTC.

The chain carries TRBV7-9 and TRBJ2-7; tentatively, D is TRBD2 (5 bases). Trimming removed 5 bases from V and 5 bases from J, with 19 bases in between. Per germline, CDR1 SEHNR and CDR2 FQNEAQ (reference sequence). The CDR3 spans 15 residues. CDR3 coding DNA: TGTGCCAGCAGCCCCCCAAGAGGGTCGCCCGACGAGCAGTACTTC. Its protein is CASSPPRGSPDEQYF.

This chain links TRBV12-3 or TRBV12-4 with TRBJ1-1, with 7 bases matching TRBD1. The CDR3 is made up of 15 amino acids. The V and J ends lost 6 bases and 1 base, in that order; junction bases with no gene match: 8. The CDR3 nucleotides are TGTGCCAGCAGCCTCCTGGGACAGTCGAACACTGAAGCTTTCTTT. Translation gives CASSLLGQSNTEAFF.

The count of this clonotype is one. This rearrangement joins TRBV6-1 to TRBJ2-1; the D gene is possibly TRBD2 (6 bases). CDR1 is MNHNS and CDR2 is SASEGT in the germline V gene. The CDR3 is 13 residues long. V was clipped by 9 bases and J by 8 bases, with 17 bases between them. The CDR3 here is CASSPQREDEQFF. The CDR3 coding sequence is TGTGCCAGTAGCCCCCAGAGGGAGGATGAGCAGTTCTTC.

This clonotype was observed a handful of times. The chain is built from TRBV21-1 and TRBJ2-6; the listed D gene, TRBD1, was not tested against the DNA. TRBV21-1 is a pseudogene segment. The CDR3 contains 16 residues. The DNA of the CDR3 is TGTGCCCCCGAGGGGGTCCCTAGCTCTGGGGCCAACGTCCTGACTTTC. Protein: CAPEGVPSSGANVLTF.

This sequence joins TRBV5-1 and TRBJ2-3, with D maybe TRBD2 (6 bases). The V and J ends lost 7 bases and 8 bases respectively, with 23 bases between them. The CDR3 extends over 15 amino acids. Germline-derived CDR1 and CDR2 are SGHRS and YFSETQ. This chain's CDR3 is CASGAPGAPKGTQYF. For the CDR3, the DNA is TGCGCCAGCGGCGCTCCGGGAGCCCCCAAAGGTACGCAGTATTTT.

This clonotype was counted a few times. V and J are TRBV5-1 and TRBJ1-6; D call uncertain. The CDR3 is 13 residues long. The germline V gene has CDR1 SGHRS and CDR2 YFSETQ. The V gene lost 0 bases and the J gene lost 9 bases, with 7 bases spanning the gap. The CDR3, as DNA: TGCGCCAGCAGCTTGGCCCTGGGTTCACCCCTCCACTTT. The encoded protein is CASSLALGSPLHF.

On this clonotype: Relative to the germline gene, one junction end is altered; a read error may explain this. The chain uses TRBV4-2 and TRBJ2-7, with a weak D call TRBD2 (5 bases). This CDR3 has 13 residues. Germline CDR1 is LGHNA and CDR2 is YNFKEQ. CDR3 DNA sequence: TGTGCCAACAGCCCGGGATCGGCCTACGAGCAGTACTTC. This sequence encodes CANSPGSAYEQYF.

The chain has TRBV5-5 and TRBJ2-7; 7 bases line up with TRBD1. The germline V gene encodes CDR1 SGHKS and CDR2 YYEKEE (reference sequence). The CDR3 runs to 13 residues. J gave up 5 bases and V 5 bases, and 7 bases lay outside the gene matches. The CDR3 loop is CASRTTGAHEQYF. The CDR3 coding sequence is TGTGCCAGCAGAACTACAGGGGCCCACGAGCAGTACTTC.

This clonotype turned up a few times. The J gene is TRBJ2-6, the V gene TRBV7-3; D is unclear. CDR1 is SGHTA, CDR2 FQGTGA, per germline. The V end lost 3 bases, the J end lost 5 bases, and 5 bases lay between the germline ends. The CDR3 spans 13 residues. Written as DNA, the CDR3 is TGTGCCAGCAGCTTTAAGCGGGCCAACGTCCTGACTTTC. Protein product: CASSFKRANVLTF.

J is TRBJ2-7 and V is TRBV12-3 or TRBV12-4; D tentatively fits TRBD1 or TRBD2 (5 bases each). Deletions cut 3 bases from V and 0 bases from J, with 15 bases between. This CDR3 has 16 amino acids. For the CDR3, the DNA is TGTGCCAGCAGTTTGTTCAGGGACCGTAGCTCCTACGAGCAGTACTTC. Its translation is CASSLFRDRSSYEQYF.

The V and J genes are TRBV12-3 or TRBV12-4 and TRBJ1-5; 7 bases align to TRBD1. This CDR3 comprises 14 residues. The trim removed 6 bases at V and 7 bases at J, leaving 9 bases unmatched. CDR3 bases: TGTGCCAGCAGCAAAGACAGGGTATGGCAGCCCCAGCATTTT. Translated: CASSKDRVWQPQHF.

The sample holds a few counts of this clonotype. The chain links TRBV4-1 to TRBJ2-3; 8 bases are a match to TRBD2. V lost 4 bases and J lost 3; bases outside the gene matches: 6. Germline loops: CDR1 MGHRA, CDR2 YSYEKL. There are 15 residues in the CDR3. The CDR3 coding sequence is TGCGCCAGCAGCCGGGCGGGAGGAAGAACAGATACGCAGTATTTT. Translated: CASSRAGGRTDTQYF.

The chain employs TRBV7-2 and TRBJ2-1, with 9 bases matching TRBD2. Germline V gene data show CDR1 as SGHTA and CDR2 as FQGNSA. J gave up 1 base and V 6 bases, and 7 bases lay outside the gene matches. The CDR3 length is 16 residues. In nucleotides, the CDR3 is TGTGCCAGCAGTTTGGATAGCGGGGGTTCCTACAATGAGCAGTTCTTC. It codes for CASSLDSGGSYNEQFF.

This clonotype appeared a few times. CDR3 nucleotides: TGTGCCAGCAGCAGGGACCGCTCGGAGCCCCAGCATTTT. Translating it yields CASSRDRSEPQHF. The chain links TRBV6-6 to TRBJ1-5; D is possibly TRBD1 (5 bases). This CDR3 has 13 residues. CDR1 and CDR2 (germline): MNHNY, SVGAGI (reference sequence). Between the trimmed V and J ends, which lost 6 bases and 8 bases, there was a span of 14 bases.

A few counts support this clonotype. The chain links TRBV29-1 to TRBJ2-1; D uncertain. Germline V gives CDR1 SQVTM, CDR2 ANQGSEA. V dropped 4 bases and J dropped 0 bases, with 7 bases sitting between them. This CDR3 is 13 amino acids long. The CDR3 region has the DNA TGCAGCGTTGCTCGGAGCTCCTACAATGAGCAGTTCTTC. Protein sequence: CSVARSSYNEQFF.

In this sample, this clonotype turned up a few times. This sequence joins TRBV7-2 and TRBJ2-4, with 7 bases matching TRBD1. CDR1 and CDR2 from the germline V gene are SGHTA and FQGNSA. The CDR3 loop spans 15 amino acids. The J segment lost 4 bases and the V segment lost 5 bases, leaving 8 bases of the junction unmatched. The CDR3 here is CASSLRGGIKNIQYF. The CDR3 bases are TGTGCCAGCAGCCTCAGAGGGGGCATTAAAAACATTCAGTACTTC.

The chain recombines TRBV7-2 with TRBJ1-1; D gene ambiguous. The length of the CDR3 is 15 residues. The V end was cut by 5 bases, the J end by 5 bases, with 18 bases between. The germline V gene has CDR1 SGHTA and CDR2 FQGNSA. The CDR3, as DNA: TGTGCCAGCAGCCAACATCTGGCATTTGAAACTGAAGCTTTCTTT. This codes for CASSQHLAFETEAFF.

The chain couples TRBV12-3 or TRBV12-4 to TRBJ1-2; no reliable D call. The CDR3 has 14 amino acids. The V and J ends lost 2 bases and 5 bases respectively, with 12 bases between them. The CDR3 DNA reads TGTGCCAGCAGTTTATTTAGAACAGATTATGGCTACACCTTC. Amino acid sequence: CASSLFRTDYGYTF.

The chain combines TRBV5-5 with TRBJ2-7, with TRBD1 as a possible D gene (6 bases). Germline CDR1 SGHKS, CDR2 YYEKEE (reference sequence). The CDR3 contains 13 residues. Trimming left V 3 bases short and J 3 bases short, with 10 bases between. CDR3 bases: TGTGCCAGCAGCTGGCCAGGGGACTACGAGCAGTACTTC. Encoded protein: CASSWPGDYEQYF.

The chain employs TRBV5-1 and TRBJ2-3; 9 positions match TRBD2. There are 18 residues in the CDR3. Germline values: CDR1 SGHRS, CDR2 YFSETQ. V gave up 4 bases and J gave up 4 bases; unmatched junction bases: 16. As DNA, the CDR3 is TGCGCCAGCAGCCCATCCCCCACTTCTAGCGGGGTATCAGATACGCAGTATTTT. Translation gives CASSPSPTSSGVSDTQYF.